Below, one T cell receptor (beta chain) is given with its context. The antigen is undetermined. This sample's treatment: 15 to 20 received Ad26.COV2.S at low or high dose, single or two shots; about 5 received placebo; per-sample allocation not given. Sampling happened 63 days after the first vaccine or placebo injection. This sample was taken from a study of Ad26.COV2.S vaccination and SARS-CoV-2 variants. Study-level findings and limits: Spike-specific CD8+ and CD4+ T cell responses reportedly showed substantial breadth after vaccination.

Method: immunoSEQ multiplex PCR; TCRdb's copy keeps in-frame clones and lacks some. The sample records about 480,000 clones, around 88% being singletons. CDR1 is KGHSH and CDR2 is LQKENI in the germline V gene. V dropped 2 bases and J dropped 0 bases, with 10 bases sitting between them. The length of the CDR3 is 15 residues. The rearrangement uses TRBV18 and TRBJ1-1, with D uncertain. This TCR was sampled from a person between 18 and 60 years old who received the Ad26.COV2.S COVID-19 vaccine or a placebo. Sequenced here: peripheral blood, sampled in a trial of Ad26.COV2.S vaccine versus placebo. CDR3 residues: CASSPISGMNTEAFF. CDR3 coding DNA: TGTGCCAGCTCACCAATTTCAGGCATGAACACTGAAGCTTTCTTT.